The 12 T cell receptor beta chains below all came from one sample that was sequenced in a study of T cell responses to AZD1222 COVID-19 vaccine. Profiled with immunoSEQ multiplex PCR; TCRdb holds only in-frame clones, not every one. The sample has 150,000 or so clones, 75% to 90% seen once. The input for sequencing was peripheral blood, taken after recovery from COVID-19. The receptors here all came from an adult who had recovered from COVID-19.

The chain recombines TRBV10-2 with TRBJ2-1; 7 bases match TRBD1. There are 18 residues in the CDR3. Looked up from germline, CDR1 is WSHSY and CDR2 is SAAADI. V gave up 2 bases and J gave up 10 bases; unmatched junction bases: 20. CDR3 sequence reads: CASSETRTFGQAFEEQFF. The CDR3 DNA sequence: TGCGCCAGCAGTGAGACACGAACTTTTGGACAGGCATTTGAGGAGCAGTTCTTC.

The V gene is TRBV7-6, the J gene TRBJ2-5; TRBD1 might be the D (6 bases). The V and J ends lost 6 bases and 2 bases respectively, with 10 bases between them. The germline V gene encodes CDR1 SGHVS and CDR2 FNYEAQ. The CDR3 runs 13 residues. The CDR3 spells CASSPGQQETQYF. The CDR3 DNA follows: TGTGCCAGCAGTCCGGGACAACAAGAGACCCAGTACTTC.

This chain links TRBV5-6 with TRBJ2-1, with D hard to call. The CDR3 consists of 16 residues. CDR1 is SGHDT, CDR2 YYEEEE, per germline. V was clipped by 0 bases and J by 2 bases, with 12 bases between them. The DNA for the CDR3 is TGTGCCAGCAGCTTGGATTGGGGTGTAGCCTACAATGAGCAGTTCTTC. Encoded protein: CASSLDWGVAYNEQFF.

The chain is built from TRBV5-8 and TRBJ1-6, with 7 bases that match TRBD1. The V gene end was trimmed by 5 bases and the J gene end by 4 bases; junction bases not matched to a gene: 9. The CDR3 loop spans 16 amino acids. The germline V gene encodes CDR1 SGHTS and CDR2 YDEGEE. The CDR3 DNA follows: TGTGCCAGCAGGTACAGACAGGGCGCATATAATTCACCCCTCCACTTT. This sequence encodes CASRYRQGAYNSPLHF.

The CDR3 nucleotides read TGTGCCAGCAGAAGCGGGACTGCCTCCTACGAGCAGTACTTC. It yields the protein CASRSGTASYEQYF. The J gene is TRBJ2-7, the V gene TRBV7-9, with 7 bases fitting TRBD2. With 6 bases clipped from V and 0 bases from J, the junction kept 5 bases outside the gene matches. Germline CDR1 reads SEHNR; CDR2 reads FQNEAQ (reference sequence). The CDR3 spans 14 residues.

V gene TRBV28 combines with J gene TRBJ1-2; D remains unclear. V gave up 3 bases and J gave up 0 bases, with 11 bases separating them. CDR1 MDHEN and CDR2 SYDVKM come from the germline V gene. CDR3 length: 15 residues. CDR3 sequence reads: CASSFTGRTNYGYTF. In nucleotides, the CDR3 is TGTGCCAGCAGTTTTACCGGCAGAACTAACTATGGCTACACCTTC.

This clone was observed once. The rearrangement joins TRBV3-1 (or the pseudogene TRBV3-2) to TRBJ2-5; D is perhaps TRBD2 (6 bases). The CDR3 is 15 amino acids. CDR1 is LGHDT, CDR2 YNNKEL, per germline (reference sequence). V was trimmed by 4 bases and J by 0 bases, leaving 12 bases between them. The CDR3 spells CASSRTTLNQETQYF. DNA for the CDR3: TGTGCCAGCAGCCGGACTACCCTGAACCAAGAGACCCAGTACTTC.

This chain joins TRBV23-1 and TRBJ1-4; weak D call: TRBD1 (6 bases). TRBV23-1 is an ORF for which the function is uncertain. Trimming pared 7 bases from V and 4 bases from J, leaving 13 bases between. There are 14 residues in the CDR3. This chain's CDR3 is CASTLDSHNEKLFF. CDR3 DNA sequence: TGCGCCAGCACCCTGGACAGCCATAATGAAAAACTGTTTTTT.

This rearrangement joins TRBV6-5 to TRBJ1-1; TRBD1 matches at 7 bases. Trimming at V came to 5 bases and at J to 3 bases, leaving 6 bases not matched to a gene. The CDR3 has 14 amino acids. Germline CDR1 is MNHEY and CDR2 is SVGAGI. CDR3 nucleotide sequence: TGTGCCAGCAGTCGACAGGGTAGGGACACTGAAGCTTTCTTT. It yields the protein CASSRQGRDTEAFF.

The genes are TRBV19 and TRBJ1-2, with a tentative D call TRBD1 (6 bases). CDR3 length: 13 amino acids. V lost 4 bases and J 7 bases, leaving 13 bases between the germline ends. Germline V CDR1 and CDR2: LNHDA, SQIVND (reference sequence). In nucleotides, the CDR3 is TGTGCCAGTAGTAGACGGGACATCGCTGGCTACACCTTC. Protein product: CASSRRDIAGYTF.

This sequence joins TRBV4-3 and TRBJ1-4, with no clear D. The CDR3 contains 17 residues. With 0 bases removed from V and 4 bases from J, the gap between germline ends came to 15 bases. Germline values: CDR1 LGHNA, CDR2 YSLEER. The CDR3 DNA reads TGCGCCAGCAGCCAAGATGCGGGGATTTTCGGTAATGAAAAACTGTTTTTT. Protein sequence: CASSQDAGIFGNEKLFF.

The chain uses TRBV5-1 and TRBJ2-5; 11 nucleotides line up with TRBD2. Germline V gene lookup returns CDR1 SGHRS and CDR2 YFSETQ. The V segment lost 7 bases and the J segment 4 bases; nucleotides outside the gene matches: 6. This CDR3 has 14 amino acids. CDR3 sequence reads: CASAPGLAAETQYF. In DNA, the CDR3 is TGCGCCAGCGCCCCGGGACTAGCGGCAGAGACCCAGTACTTC.